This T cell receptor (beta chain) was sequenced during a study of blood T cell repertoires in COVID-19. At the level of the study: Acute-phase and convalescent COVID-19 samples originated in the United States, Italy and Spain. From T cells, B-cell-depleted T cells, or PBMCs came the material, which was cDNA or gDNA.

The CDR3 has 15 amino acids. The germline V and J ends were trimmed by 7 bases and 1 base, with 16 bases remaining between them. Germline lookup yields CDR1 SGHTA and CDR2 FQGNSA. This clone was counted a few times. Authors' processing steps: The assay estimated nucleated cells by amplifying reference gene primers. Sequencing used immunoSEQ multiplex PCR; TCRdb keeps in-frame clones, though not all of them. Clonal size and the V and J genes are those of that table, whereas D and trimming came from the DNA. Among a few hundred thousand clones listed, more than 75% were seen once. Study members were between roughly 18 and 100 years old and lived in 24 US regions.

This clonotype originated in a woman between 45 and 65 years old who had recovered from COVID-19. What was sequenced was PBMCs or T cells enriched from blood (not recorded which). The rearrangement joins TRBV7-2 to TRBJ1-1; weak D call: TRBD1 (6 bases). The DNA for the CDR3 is TGTGCCAGCACCCAAACCGGGACATCGAACACTGAAGCTTTCTTT. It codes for CASTQTGTSNTEAFF. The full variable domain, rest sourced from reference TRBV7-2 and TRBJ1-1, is GAGVSQSPSNKVTEKGKDVELRCDPISGHTALYWYRQSLGQGLEFLIYFQGNSAPDKSGLPSDRFSAERTGGSVSTLTIQRTQQEDSAVYLCASTQTGTSNTEAFFGQGTRLTVV.